This T cell receptor (beta chain) was recorded in a study of cytomegalovirus exposure and HLA in healthy donors. The donors (healthy individuals) were bone marrow donors. Study results and limitations: Researchers reported that a few CMV-associated chains were confirmed in vitro as CMV antigen-specific. Of the V segments, some could not be distinguished, including TRBV6-2 and TRBV6-3, and were excluded. For most TCR beta V segments, an earlier analysis put the productive rate at about 87% or about 30% of the time.

The PCR employed 60 Vbeta primers together with 13 Jbeta primers. TCRdb keeps only in-frame clones here, not all; method: immunoSEQ multiplex PCR. The table lists 100,000 or so clones, more than 75% of them singletons. There are 16 residues in the CDR3. With 0 bases clipped from V and 6 bases from J, the junction kept 11 bases outside the gene matches. The germline CDR1 and CDR2 sequences are SGDLS and YYNGEE. Regarding this clone: Antigen specificity is unknown.

The clonotype originates from a woman in her 50s in good health and CMV-seropositive. Sequenced: PBMCs. The chain recombines TRBV9 with TRBJ1-2; 7 bases line up with TRBD1. CDR3 region: CASSVASTGLNHGYTF. CDR3 DNA sequence: TGTGCCAGCAGCGTAGCATCGACAGGGCTAAACCATGGCTACACCTTC.